The 14 T cell receptor beta chains below come from one sample, sequenced in a study of OX40 agonist ivuxolimab in advanced cancers. Only in-frame clones appear in the TCRdb table, and some are missing; sequencing was by immunoSEQ multiplex PCR. This table holds about 37,000 clones, around 80% found once. Sequenced material: CD4+ or CD8+ T cells sorted from blood, taken in a trial of the OX40 agonist ivuxolimab. The receptors shown here come from an adult with an advanced solid tumor such as melanoma, head and neck, liver or kidney cancer.

The CDR3 coding sequence is TGTGCCAGCAGTGAACAGGGTGTGGGGACTGGTGGCTACACCTTC. Its protein is CASSEQGVGTGGYTF. V usage is TRBV6-1 and J usage is TRBJ1-2, with D tentatively TRBD1 (5 bases). The CDR3 sequence is 15 residues long. The germline gives CDR1 MNHNS, CDR2 SASEGT. The V end lost 2 bases, the J end lost 7 bases, and 17 bases lay between the germline ends.

The chain combines TRBV18 with TRBJ2-7; a possible D gene is TRBD1 (6 bases). V lost 6 bases and J 6 bases, leaving 12 bases between the germline ends. Germline assignment: CDR1 KGHSH and CDR2 LQKENI. The CDR3 has 12 residues. The CDR3 is CASSGTYSEQYF. The DNA of the CDR3 is TGTGCCAGCTCTGGGACATATAGCGAGCAGTACTTC.

This chain connects TRBV11-3 to TRBJ2-3; 9 nucleotides align to TRBD2. The CDR3 has 17 residues. After removal of 0 bases from V and 2 bases from J, the junction contained 6 bases not matched to a gene. CDR1 is SGHNT and CDR2 is YENEEA in the germline V gene. CDR3 nucleotide sequence: TGTGCCAGCAGCTTAGACTCTAGCGGGGCCTCCACAGATACGCAGTATTTT. Translation gives CASSLDSSGASTDTQYF.

This CDR3 is CASSETSTGELFF. The DNA for the CDR3 is TGCGCCAGCAGCGAGACTAGTACCGGGGAGCTGTTTTTT. V usage is TRBV5-1 and J usage is TRBJ2-2; tentative D call: TRBD2 (6 bases). Germline loops: CDR1 SGHRS, CDR2 YFSETQ. V was clipped by 4 bases and J by 5 bases, with 9 bases between them. The length of the CDR3 is 13 residues.

This clone was observed a handful of times. V gene TRBV29-1 combines with J gene TRBJ2-7; D is possibly TRBD2 (6 bases). Germline V lookup: CDR1 SQVTM, CDR2 ANQGSEA. This CDR3 has 12 residues. The V end lost 4 bases, the J end lost 4 bases, and 11 bases lay between the germline ends. CDR3 coding DNA: TGCAGCGTTGTCGTGGCGGGGTACGAGCAGTACTTC. Translating it yields CSVVVAGYEQYF.

CDR3 amino acids: CASSQVWGDTEAFF. The CDR3 nucleotides are TGCGCCAGCAGCCAAGTTTGGGGGGACACTGAAGCTTTCTTT. The chain joins TRBV4-1 to TRBJ1-1; maybe TRBD1 (5 bases). The V end was cut by 1 base, the J end by 3 bases, with 9 bases between. CDR1 MGHRA and CDR2 YSYEKL come from the germline V gene. The CDR3 has 14 amino acids.

The rearrangement uses TRBV6-5 and TRBJ2-7; D may be TRBD2 (6 bases). Trimming pared 5 bases from V and 3 bases from J, leaving 8 bases between. The CDR3 has 12 residues. Per the germline V gene, CDR1 is MNHEY and CDR2 is SVGAGI. CDR3 sequence (DNA): TGTGCCAGCAGTACCGGGAGCTACGAGCAGTACTTC. This encodes CASSTGSYEQYF.

The chain links TRBV6-5 to TRBJ2-2; TRBD2 matches at 8 bases. This CDR3 has 13 residues. Per germline, CDR1 MNHEY and CDR2 SVGAGI. V gave up 8 bases and J gave up 5 bases; unmatched junction bases: 4. DNA for the CDR3: TGTGCCAGCCGTCCTAGCGGGACCGGGGAGCTGTTTTTT. Translating gives CASRPSGTGELFF.

The chain carries TRBV4-3 and TRBJ2-6; tentatively, D is TRBD1 (8 bases). This CDR3 spans 18 amino acids. CDR1 and CDR2 from the germline V gene are LGHNA and YSLEER. V gave up 3 bases and J gave up 2 bases, with 17 bases separating them. The CDR3 spells CASSHKLQGGTGANVLTF. In DNA form, the CDR3 reads TGCGCCAGCAGCCACAAATTACAGGGGGGGACTGGGGCCAACGTCCTGACTTTC.

The count of this clone is one. V usage is TRBV7-9 and J usage is TRBJ1-2; D possibly corresponds to TRBD1 (5 bases). The CDR3 is 13 amino acids. Deletions cut 6 bases from V and 3 bases from J, with 11 bases between. Germline V gene data show CDR1 as SEHNR and CDR2 as FQNEAQ (reference sequence). The CDR3 here is CASRDTGDYGYTF. The CDR3, as DNA: TGTGCCAGCAGGGACACGGGGGACTATGGCTACACCTTC.

This clone was seen only a few times. The V and J genes are TRBV11-2 and TRBJ1-5, with D possibly being TRBD1 (6 bases). V lost 5 bases to trimming and J lost 4 bases, with 9 bases between them. Germline loops: CDR1 SGHAT, CDR2 FQNNGV. The CDR3 has 13 amino acids. The CDR3 sequence: CASSRQVNQPQHF. CDR3 bases: TGTGCCAGCAGCAGACAGGTAAATCAGCCCCAGCATTTT.

This chain connects TRBV18 to TRBJ1-3, with a tentative D call TRBD1 (6 bases). The CDR3 covers 16 residues. Germline loops: CDR1 KGHSH, CDR2 LQKENI. Between the trimmed V and J ends, which lost 0 bases and 4 bases, there was a span of 13 bases. CDR3 region: CASSPPRTVAGNTIYF. The CDR3 DNA reads TGTGCCAGCTCACCACCCAGGACAGTTGCGGGAAACACCATATATTTT. Supplemented by reference TRBV18 and TRBJ1-3, the full variable domain reads NAGVMQNPRHLVRRRGQEARLRCSPMKGHSHVYWYRQLPEEGLKFMVYLQKENIIDESGMPKERFSAEFPKEGPSILRIQQVVRGDSAAYFCASSPPRTVAGNTIYFGEGSWLTVV.

The V and J genes are TRBV6-4 and TRBJ2-2; D uncertain. The germline V and J ends were trimmed by 5 bases and 7 bases, with 14 bases remaining between them. Germline CDR1 and CDR2: MRHNA and SNTAGT. The CDR3 is made up of 14 amino acids. The CDR3 DNA sequence: TGTGCCAGCAGTTCCTCTAACCCGGACGGGGAGCTGTTTTTT. Translation: CASSSSNPDGELFF.

The chain recombines TRBV7-6 with TRBJ2-1, with TRBD1 identical over 9 bases. Germline V gene sequence: CDR1 SGHVS, CDR2 FNYEAQ. The V segment lost 5 bases and the J segment 7 bases; nucleotides outside the gene matches: 12. CDR3 length equals 16 residues. The CDR3 DNA sequence: TGTGCCAGCAGCAAGACAGGGGGAAAGGTTGGGAATGAGCAGTTCTTC. It encodes CASSKTGGKVGNEQFF.